These 6 T cell receptor beta chains share one sample of origin, sequenced in a study of cytomegalovirus exposure and HLA in healthy donors (dated by TCRdb to the late 2010s). Receptors were amplified or captured by the immunoSEQ multiplex PCR assay. For the multiplex PCR, a mixture combining 60 forward primers for TCR Vbeta segments and 13 reverse primers for TCR Jbeta segments was used. Held by TCRdb, this immuneACCESS table contains in-frame sequences only and omits some clones. Under half of the omission traces to an unresolved V gene where checked; the cause of the rest is unknown. The sample profile shows about 37,000 clones; around 70% of them were found once. The biggest ten clones account for roughly 6% of the sample. The sequenced sample was PBMCs. The receptors originated from a young man in good health and CMV-seronegative.

The chain employs TRBV29-1 and TRBJ1-2, with 7 bases fitting TRBD1. V trimming: 8 bases; J trimming: 6 bases; junction bases outside the gene matches: 6. The CDR3 length is 11 residues. Germline V gene lookup returns CDR1 SQVTM and CDR2 ANQGSEA. This CDR3 reads CSTFQGDGYTF. The CDR3 DNA reads TGCAGCACCTTTCAGGGGGATGGCTACACCTTC.

The V call is TRBV2, the J call TRBJ2-7; D is unresolved. Per germline, CDR1 SNHLY and CDR2 FYNNEI. The CDR3 contains 12 residues. CDR3 sequence: CASSELLTVAQV. The CDR3 DNA is TGTGCCAGCAGTGAACTCCTCACGGTTGCCCAGGTC.

This clone turned up a few times. The rearrangement links TRBV19 to TRBJ1-1, with D possibly TRBD1 on 6 matching bases. The CDR3 is 13 residues long. The germline gives CDR1 LNHDA, CDR2 SQIVND (reference sequence). Deletions cut 8 bases from V and 4 bases from J, with 14 bases between. The CDR3: CASSETGGTEAFF. DNA for the CDR3: TGTGCCAGTTCCGAGACAGGAGGCACTGAAGCTTTCTTT.

This sequence joins TRBV9 and TRBJ2-1, with TRBD2 matching 8 bases. The V gene end was trimmed by 1 base and the J gene end by 9 bases; junction bases not matched to a gene: 6. Germline CDR1 is SGDLS and CDR2 is YYNGEE. This CDR3 spans 14 amino acids. In DNA form, the CDR3 reads TGTGCCAGCAGCGTATCCGGGGGGGCGCGTGAGCAGTTCTTC. It translates to CASSVSGGAREQFF.

This rearrangement joins TRBV29-1 to TRBJ2-2, with 7 bases lining up with TRBD1. The V gene's germline CDR1 is SQVTM and CDR2 ANQGSEA. The CDR3 sequence is 13 residues long. V shed 4 bases, J shed 3 bases, and the junction held 2 bases outside the gene matches. DNA of the CDR3: TGCAGCGTTGCGGGACAGTACACCGGGGAGCTGTTTTTT. The encoded protein is CSVAGQYTGELFF.

The rearrangement joins TRBV9 to TRBJ1-4, with D perhaps matching TRBD1 (6 bases). V dropped 4 bases and J dropped 3 bases, with 13 bases sitting between them. The CDR3 length is 15 residues. Germline V CDR1 and CDR2: SGDLS, YYNGEE. CDR3 DNA: TGTGCCAGCAGCCTACTCGGGACATCTAATGAAAAACTGTTTTTT. Translating gives CASSLLGTSNEKLFF. Based on the CDR3 plus reference TRBV9 and TRBJ1-4, the full variable domain is DSGVTQTPKHLITATGQRVTLRCSPRSGDLSVYWYQQSLDQGLQFLIQYYNGEERAKGNILERFSAQQFPDLHSELNLSSLELGDSALYFCASSLLGTSNEKLFFGSGTQLSVL.